Below are 15 T cell receptor beta chains sequenced from a single sample in a study of T cell changes during pregnancy in multiple sclerosis. The protocol was immunoSEQ multiplex PCR, while the TCRdb copy is restricted to in-frame clones and leaves out a portion. In the table there are about 40,000 clones, 90% to 95% of which are singletons. The material was CD8+ T cells from peripheral blood mononuclear cells, obtained before pregnancy. These receptors all stem from a female donor with multiple sclerosis, enrolled in a pregnancy study.

The chain has TRBV7-6 and TRBJ2-1; D is possibly TRBD2 (6 bases). The ends were cut back, 6 bases at V and 0 bases at J, with 12 bases in the middle. Germline CDR1 is SGHVS and CDR2 is FNYEAQ. The CDR3 length is 15 residues. The CDR3 coding sequence is TGTGCCAGCAGTCCGGGACTTTACTCCTACAATGAGCAGTTCTTC. Amino acids: CASSPGLYSYNEQFF.

The CDR3 loop reads CASSIMPGQGAYEQYF. Written as DNA, the CDR3 is TGTGCCAGTAGTATTATGCCGGGACAGGGCGCCTACGAGCAGTACTTC. V usage is TRBV19 and J usage is TRBJ2-7, with 9 bases identical to TRBD1. CDR1 and CDR2 from the germline V gene are LNHDA and SQIVND (reference sequence). This CDR3 region has 16 residues. The trim removed 3 bases at V and 2 bases at J, leaving 8 bases unmatched. Drawing the rest from reference TRBV19 and TRBJ2-7, the complete variable domain is DGGITQSPKYLFRKEGQNVTLSCEQNLNHDAMYWYRQDPGQGLRLIYYSQIVNDFQKGDIAEGYSVSREKKESFPLTVTSAQKNPTAFYLCASSIMPGQGAYEQYFGPGTRLTVT.

This clone was counted only a few times. A read error may account for a junction end that differs from germline. J is TRBJ1-1 and V is TRBV7-7; D perhaps matches TRBD1 (6 bases). Germline V lookup: CDR1 SSHAT, CDR2 FNYEAQ (reference sequence). The CDR3 spans 13 residues. In DNA form, the CDR3 reads TGTGCTAGCAGCCCTTACAGGGAGGGGCAAGCTTTCTTT. This encodes CASSPYREGQAFF.

V is TRBV6-1 and J is TRBJ1-2; D is unresolved. The V gene's germline CDR1 is MNHNS and CDR2 SASEGT. V lost 1 base to trimming and J lost 0 bases, with 9 bases between them. CDR3 size: 15 residues. The CDR3 coding sequence is TGTGCCAGCAGTGAAGAGCCCGGAGCTAACTATGGCTACACCTTC. Translating it yields CASSEEPGANYGYTF.

This sequence joins TRBV2 and TRBJ2-7; TRBD2 matches at 7 bases. J lost 3 bases, V lost 4 bases, and 6 bases had no gene match. Germline V gene lookup returns CDR1 SNHLY and CDR2 FYNNEI. CDR3 length: 14 amino acids. CDR3 nucleotides: TGTGCCAGCAGTGTGAGTGCGGGAGACTACGAGCAGTACTTC. Residues: CASSVSAGDYEQYF. The full variable domain, in which reference TRBV2 and TRBJ2-7 provide the parts outside the CDR3, is EPEVTQTPSHQVTQMGQEVILRCVPISNHLYFYWYRQILGQKVEFLVSFYNNEISEKSEIFDDQFSVERPDGSNFTLKIRSTKLEDSAMYFCASSVSAGDYEQYFGPGTRLTVT.

V usage is TRBV7-2 and J usage is TRBJ2-7; 8 bases fit TRBD1. The CDR3 spans 14 residues. Per germline, CDR1 SGHTA and CDR2 FQGNSA. Trimming removed 4 bases from V and 3 bases from J; junction bases left unmatched: 5. The CDR3 sequence: CASSYHRGSYEQYF. CDR3 sequence (DNA): TGTGCCAGCAGCTACCACAGGGGGAGCTACGAGCAGTACTTC.

The chain uses TRBV6-1 and TRBJ2-5, with 12 bases lining up with TRBD2. The CDR3 is 17 amino acids. Germline values: CDR1 MNHNS, CDR2 SASEGT. V was clipped by 4 bases and J by 1 base; unmatched bases: 7. DNA for the CDR3: TGTGCCAGCAGTGGCTGGACTAGCGGGAATGTCCAAGAGACCCAGTACTTC. Protein: CASSGWTSGNVQETQYF.

The chain couples TRBV27 to TRBJ1-2, with D possibly being TRBD1 (5 bases). CDR1 is MNHEY and CDR2 is SMNVEV in the germline V gene (reference sequence). V was clipped by 3 bases and J by 3 bases, with 8 bases between them. The CDR3 consists of 13 residues. The CDR3 DNA reads TGTGCCAGCAGTTTCGGGGGGGACTATGGCTACACCTTC. It encodes CASSFGGDYGYTF.

This chain links TRBV5-3 with TRBJ2-1; D is unresolved. TRBV5-3 is an ORF for which the function is uncertain. V lost 1 base, J lost 4 bases, and 9 bases lay in between. The CDR3 contains 14 residues. The CDR3 coding sequence is TGTGCCAGAAGCTTGTGTAAGCCATACAATGAGCAGTTCTTC. This encodes CARSLCKPYNEQFF.

This clone was picked up many times. The chain employs TRBV2 and TRBJ1-2, with 7 bases fitting TRBD1. This CDR3 region has 12 residues. With 8 bases clipped from V and 2 bases from J, the junction kept 2 bases outside the gene matches. The germline V gene has CDR1 SNHLY and CDR2 FYNNEI. DNA of the CDR3: TGTGCCAGCGCACAGGGGAACTATGGCTACACCTTC. Residues: CASAQGNYGYTF.

This rearrangement joins TRBV28 to TRBJ2-5; the D gene is possibly TRBD1 (6 bases). Germline-derived CDR1 and CDR2 are MDHEN and SYDVKM. V was shortened by 8 bases and J by 5 bases, with 15 bases between the two germline ends. The CDR3 covers 13 residues. The CDR3 spells CASDRGFGETQYF. The CDR3, as DNA: TGTGCCAGCGATAGGGGGTTTGGGGAGACCCAGTACTTC.

The chain combines TRBV27 with TRBJ1-1, with 9 bases fitting TRBD1. V dropped 3 bases and J dropped 5; count of bases not matched to a gene: 1. Per the germline V gene, CDR1 is MNHEY and CDR2 is SMNVEV (reference sequence). The CDR3 runs to 13 residues. The CDR3 bases are TGTGCCAGCAGTTTCGGGACAGGGACTGAAGCTTTCTTT. Amino acids: CASSFGTGTEAFF.

The chain couples TRBV28 to TRBJ1-5; 10 bases are a match to TRBD1. CDR3 length: 16 residues. With 0 bases clipped from V and 6 bases from J, the junction kept 5 bases outside the gene matches. Germline V gives CDR1 MDHEN, CDR2 SYDVKM. The CDR3 DNA reads as TGTGCCAGCAGTTTATGGGGGGACAGGGGTAGTCAGCCCCAGCATTTT. Its translation: CASSLWGDRGSQPQHF.

The chain employs TRBV5-1 and TRBJ2-7; 8 bases align to TRBD1. In germline, CDR1 is SGHRS, CDR2 YFSETQ. The CDR3 is 13 amino acids. V was pared by 2 bases and J by 4 bases, with 2 bases of the junction left unmatched. The CDR3 DNA follows: TGCGCCAGCAGCTTTACAGGGGGGTACGAGCAGTACTTC. Its protein product is CASSFTGGYEQYF.

The V gene is TRBV29-1, the J gene TRBJ2-7; the match to TRBD2 covers 10 bases. In germline, CDR1 is SQVTM, CDR2 ANQGSEA. Unmatched junction bases numbered 5, after V lost 7 bases and J lost 2 bases. The CDR3 is 13 amino acids. For the CDR3, the DNA is TGCAGCGCTCTAGCGGGAGACGCCTACGAGCAGTACTTC. Translation gives CSALAGDAYEQYF.